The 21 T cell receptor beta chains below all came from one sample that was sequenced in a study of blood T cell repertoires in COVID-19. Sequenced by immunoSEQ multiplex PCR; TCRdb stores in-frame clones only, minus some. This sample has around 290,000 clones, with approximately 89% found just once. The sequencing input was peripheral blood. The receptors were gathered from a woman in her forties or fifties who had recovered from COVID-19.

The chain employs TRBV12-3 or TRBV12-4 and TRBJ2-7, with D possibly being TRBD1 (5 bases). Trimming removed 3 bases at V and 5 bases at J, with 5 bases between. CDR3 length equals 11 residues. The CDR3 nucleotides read TGTGCCAGCAGTTTGACAGACGAGCAGTACTTC. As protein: CASSLTDEQYF.

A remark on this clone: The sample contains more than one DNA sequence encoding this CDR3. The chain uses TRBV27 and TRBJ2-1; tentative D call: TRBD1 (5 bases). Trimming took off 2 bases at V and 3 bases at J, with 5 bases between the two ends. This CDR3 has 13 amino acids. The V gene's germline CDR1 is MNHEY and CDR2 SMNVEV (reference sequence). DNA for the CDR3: TGTGCCAGCAGTTTACAGGGCTACAATGAGCAGTTCTTC. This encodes CASSLQGYNEQFF.

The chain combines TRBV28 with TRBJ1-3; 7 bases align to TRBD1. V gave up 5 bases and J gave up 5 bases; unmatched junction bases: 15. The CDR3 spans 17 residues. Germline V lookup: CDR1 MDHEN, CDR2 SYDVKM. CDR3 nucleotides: TGTGCCAGCAGTCCTCGAACCGGACAGGCAACCAGAAACACCATATATTTT. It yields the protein CASSPRTGQATRNTIYF.

In DNA, the CDR3 is TGTGCCAGCAGTGAAAGCCTACAGGGGATAAGGAAGACCCAGTACTTC. This encodes CASSESLQGIRKTQYF. J is TRBJ2-5 and V is TRBV2, with TRBD1 matching 7 bases. V lost 2 bases and J lost 6; bases outside the gene matches: 12. CDR3 length: 16 amino acids. CDR1 and CDR2 (germline): SNHLY, FYNNEI.

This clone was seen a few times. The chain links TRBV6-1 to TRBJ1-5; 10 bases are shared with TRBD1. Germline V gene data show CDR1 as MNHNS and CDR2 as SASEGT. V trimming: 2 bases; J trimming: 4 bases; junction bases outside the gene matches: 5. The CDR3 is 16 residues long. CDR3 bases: TGTGCCAGCAGTGAAAGACGACAGGGGGCTAATCAGCCCCAGCATTTT. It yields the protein CASSERRQGANQPQHF.

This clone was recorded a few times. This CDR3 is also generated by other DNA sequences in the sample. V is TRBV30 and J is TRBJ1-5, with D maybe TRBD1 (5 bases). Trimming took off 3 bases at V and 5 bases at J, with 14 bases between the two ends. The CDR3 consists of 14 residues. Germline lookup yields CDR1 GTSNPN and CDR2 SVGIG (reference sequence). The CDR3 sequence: CAWRGPGRDQPQHF. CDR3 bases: TGTGCCTGGAGGGGGCCCGGGCGAGATCAGCCCCAGCATTTT.

The CDR3 nucleotides read TGTGCCAGCCATAGTAGCATAACGGGGAGGGGAGGCTACACCTTC. It encodes CASHSSITGRGGYTF. The V and J genes are TRBV6-5 and TRBJ1-2; TRBD1 might be the D (5 bases). Trimming removed 8 bases at V and 8 bases at J, with 24 bases between. The CDR3 covers 15 residues. Germline V gene data show CDR1 as MNHEY and CDR2 as SVGAGI.

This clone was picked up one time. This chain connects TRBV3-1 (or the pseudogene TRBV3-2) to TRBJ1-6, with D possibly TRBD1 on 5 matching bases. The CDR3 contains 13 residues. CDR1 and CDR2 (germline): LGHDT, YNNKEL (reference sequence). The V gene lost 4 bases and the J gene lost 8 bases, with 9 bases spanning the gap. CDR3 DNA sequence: TGTGCCAGCAGCCTAGGGGTCGATTCACCCCTCCACTTT. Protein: CASSLGVDSPLHF.

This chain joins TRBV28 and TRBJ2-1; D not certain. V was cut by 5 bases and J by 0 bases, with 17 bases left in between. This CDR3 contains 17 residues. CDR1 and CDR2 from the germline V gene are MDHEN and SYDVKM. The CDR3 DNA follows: TGTGCCAGCAGTGCCCCGTTATCGGTTAGCTCCTACAATGAGCAGTTCTTC. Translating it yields CASSAPLSVSSYNEQFF.

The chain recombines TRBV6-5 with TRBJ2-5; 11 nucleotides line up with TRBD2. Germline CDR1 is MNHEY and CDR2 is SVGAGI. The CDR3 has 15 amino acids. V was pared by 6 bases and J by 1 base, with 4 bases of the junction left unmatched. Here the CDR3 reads CASSQLAGVQETQYF. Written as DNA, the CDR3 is TGTGCCAGCAGCCAACTAGCGGGGGTCCAAGAGACCCAGTACTTC.

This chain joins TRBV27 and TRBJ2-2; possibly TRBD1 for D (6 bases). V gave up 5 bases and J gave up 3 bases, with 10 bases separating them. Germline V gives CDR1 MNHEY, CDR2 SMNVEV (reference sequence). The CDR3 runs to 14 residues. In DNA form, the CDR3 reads TGTGCCAGCAGTACAGGGTTGGACACCGGGGAGCTGTTTTTT. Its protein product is CASSTGLDTGELFF.

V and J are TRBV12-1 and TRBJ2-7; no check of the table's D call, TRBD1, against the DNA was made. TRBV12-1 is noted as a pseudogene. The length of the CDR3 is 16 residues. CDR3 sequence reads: CASSSRWDRVGEKQYF. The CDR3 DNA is TGTGCCAGCAGCTCAAGGTGGGACAGGGTCGGGGAAAAGCAGTACTTC.

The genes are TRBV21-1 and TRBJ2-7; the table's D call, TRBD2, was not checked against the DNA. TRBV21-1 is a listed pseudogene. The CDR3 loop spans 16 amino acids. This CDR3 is CASSKVSGGGSYEQYF. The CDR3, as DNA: TGTGCCAGCAGCAAAGTTAGCGGGGGAGGCTCCTACGAGCAGTACTTC.

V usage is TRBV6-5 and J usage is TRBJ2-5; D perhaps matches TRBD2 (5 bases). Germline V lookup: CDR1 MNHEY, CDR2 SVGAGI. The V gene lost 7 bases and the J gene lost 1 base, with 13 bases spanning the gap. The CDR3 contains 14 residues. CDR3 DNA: TGTGCCAGCACCGACGGGATTTCCCAAGAGACCCAGTACTTC. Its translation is CASTDGISQETQYF.

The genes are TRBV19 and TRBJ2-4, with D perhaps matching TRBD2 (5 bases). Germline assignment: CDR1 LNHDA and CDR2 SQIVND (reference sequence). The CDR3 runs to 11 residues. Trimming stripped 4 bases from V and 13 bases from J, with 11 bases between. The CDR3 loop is CASSNEGPQYF. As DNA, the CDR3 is TGTGCCAGTAGTAACGAGGGCCCGCAGTACTTC.

CDR3 amino acids: CASSRPGYAEETQYF. DNA of the CDR3: TGCGCCAGCAGCCGACCGGGGTACGCCGAAGAGACCCAGTACTTC. The rearrangement joins TRBV5-1 to TRBJ2-5, with D possibly being TRBD2 (5 bases). The CDR3 has 15 residues. From germline, CDR1 is SGHRS and CDR2 YFSETQ. With 4 bases removed from V and 3 bases from J, the gap between germline ends came to 16 bases.

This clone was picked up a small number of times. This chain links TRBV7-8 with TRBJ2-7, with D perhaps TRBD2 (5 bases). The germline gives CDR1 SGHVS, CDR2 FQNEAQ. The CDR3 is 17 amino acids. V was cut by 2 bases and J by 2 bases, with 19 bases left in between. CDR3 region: CASSLRVPRGSTYEQYF. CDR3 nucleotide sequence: TGTGCCAGCAGCTTAAGGGTCCCTCGGGGAAGTACCTACGAGCAGTACTTC. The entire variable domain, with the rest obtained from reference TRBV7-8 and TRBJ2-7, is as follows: GAGVSQSPRYKVAKRGQDVALRCDPISGHVSLFWYQQALGQGPEFLTYFQNEAQLDKSGLPSDRFFAERPEGSVSTLKIQRTQQEDSAVYLCASSLRVPRGSTYEQYFGPGTRLTVT.

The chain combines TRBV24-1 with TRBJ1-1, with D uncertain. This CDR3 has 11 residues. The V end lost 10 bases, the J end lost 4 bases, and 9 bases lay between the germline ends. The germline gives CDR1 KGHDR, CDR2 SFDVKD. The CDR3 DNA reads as TGTGCCACATCCAGTGGCACTGAAGCTTTCTTT. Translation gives CATSSGTEAFF.

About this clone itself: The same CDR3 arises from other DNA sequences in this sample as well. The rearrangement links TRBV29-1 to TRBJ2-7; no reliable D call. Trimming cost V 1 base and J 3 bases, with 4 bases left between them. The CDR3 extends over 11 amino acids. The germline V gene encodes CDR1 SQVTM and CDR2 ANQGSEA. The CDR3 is CSVEVSYEQYF. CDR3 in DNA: TGCAGCGTTGAAGTGAGCTACGAGCAGTACTTC.

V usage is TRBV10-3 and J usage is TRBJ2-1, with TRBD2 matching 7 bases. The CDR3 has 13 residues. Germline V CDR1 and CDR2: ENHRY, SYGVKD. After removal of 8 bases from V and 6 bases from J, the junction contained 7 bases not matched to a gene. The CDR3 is CAIWTRTSNEQFF. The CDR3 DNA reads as TGTGCCATCTGGACTAGAACCTCCAATGAGCAGTTCTTC.

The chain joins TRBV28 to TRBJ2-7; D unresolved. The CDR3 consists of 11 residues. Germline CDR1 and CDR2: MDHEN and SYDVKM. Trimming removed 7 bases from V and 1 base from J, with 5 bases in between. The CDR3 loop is CASTTSYEQYF. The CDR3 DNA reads TGTGCCAGCACGACTTCCTACGAGCAGTACTTC.